These T cell receptor beta chains were read from a single sample in a study of shared T cell receptors in the human thymus. The assay was immunoSEQ multiplex PCR, and TCRdb's table has in-frame clones only and misses some. The table includes 720,000 or so clones, approximately 83% detected once. The same data also contributed to another study, on human thymus T cells.

What was sequenced was thymocytes. These receptor sequences come from a girl in the first two years of life with a congenital heart defect. Both conserved end residues are part of each CDR3. The order of the fields is V gene, D gene, clone size, J gene, CDR3 DNA, CDR3 protein. A D gene is named only where the DNA matches it firmly. Size tells how often a clone was seen (once, few, many) or the class of an expanded clone, and some rows leave it out.

>TRBV18|TRBD2|.|TRBJ2-5
TGTGCCAGCTCACCTGTGGCTAGCGGCCAGCCTGGAGAGACCCAGTACTTC
CASSPVASGQPGETQYF
>TRBV6-5|TRBD2|.|TRBJ2-3
TGTGCCAGCAGTTCCGGGACTAGCCGGGCAGATACGCAGTATTTT
CASSSGTSRADTQYF
>TRBV11-2|.|.|TRBJ1-6
TGTGCCAGCAGCTTAGATCATACCGGTACAGGGCCGAATTCACCCCTCCACTTT
CASSLDHTGTGPNSPLHF
>TRBV2|TRBD1|.|TRBJ1-1
TGTGCCAGCAGTGCGGGGACAGGGGAGGGTGATGAGGTGAACACTGAAGCTTTCTTT
CASSAGTGEGDEVNTEAFF
>TRBV6-5|.|once|TRBJ2-5
TGTGCCAGCAGCTACGGCCCGGAGACCCAGTACTTC
CASSYGPETQYF
>TRBV5-6|TRBD1|.|TRBJ2-4
TGTGCCAGCACCCCGGGGGGACAGGGGGACATTCAGTACTTC
CASTPGGQGDIQYF
>TRBV27|.|.|TRBJ2-1
TGTGCCAGCAGTTTATCGCTGAGGGAATTTAGGTGGAAGAATGAGCAGTTCTTC
CASSLSLREFRWKNEQFF
>TRBV5-5|.|.|TRBJ2-1
TGTGCCAGCAGCTACTGGAGCGGCGGTAGCTCCTACAATGAGCAGTTCTTC
CASSYWSGGSSYNEQFF
>TRBV5-4|TRBD2|once|TRBJ2-7
TGTGCCAGCAGCCGCGGGGGTTACGAGCAGTACTTC
CASSRGGYEQYF
>TRBV9|TRBD1|.|TRBJ1-3
TGTGCCAGCAGCGTAGGACAGGGAACCTGGTTACCTGGAAACACCATATATTTT
CASSVGQGTWLPGNTIYF
>TRBV5-1|TRBD1|.|TRBJ1-1
TGCGCCAGCAGCCAACAGGGGGATCGCGGGATGAACACTGAAGCTTTCTTT
CASSQQGDRGMNTEAFF
>TRBV6-5|TRBD1|.|TRBJ1-1
TGTGCCAGCAGTGCTGACAGGGAACAAACCGAAGCTTTCTTT
CASSADREQTEAFF
>TRBV5-1|.|.|TRBJ1-5
TGCGCCAGCAGCTCTACCGGGGACAACCAGCCCCAGCATTTT
CASSSTGDNQPQHF
>TRBV5-6|.|.|TRBJ1-2
TGTGCCAGCACTTACGGTGATAGGACTGCTAACTATGGCTACACCTTC
CASTYGDRTANYGYTF
>TRBV4-1|.|few|TRBJ2-5
TGCGCCAGCAGCCACTCCAAACCGGGACAACTTCAAGAGACCCAGTACTTC
CASSHSKPGQLQETQYF
>TRBV5-5|.|.|TRBJ1-5
TGTGCCAGCAGCTTACGATCAGGTCAGCCCCAGCATTTT
CASSLRSGQPQHF
>TRBV2|.|.|TRBJ1-5
TGTGCCAGCAGTGAAGAGCTAGGGGTTAGCGGGCCCCAGCATTTT
CASSEELGVSGPQHF